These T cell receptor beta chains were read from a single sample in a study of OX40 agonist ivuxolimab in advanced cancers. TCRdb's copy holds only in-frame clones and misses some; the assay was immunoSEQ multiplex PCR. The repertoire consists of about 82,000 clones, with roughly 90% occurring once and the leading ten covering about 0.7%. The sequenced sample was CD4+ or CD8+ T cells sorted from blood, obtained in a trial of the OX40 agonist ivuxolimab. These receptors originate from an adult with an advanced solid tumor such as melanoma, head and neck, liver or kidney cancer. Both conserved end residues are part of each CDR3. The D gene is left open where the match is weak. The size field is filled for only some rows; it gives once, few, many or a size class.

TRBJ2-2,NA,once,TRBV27,CAASTRLGGELFF,TGTGCCGCCTCTACTAGATTGGGCGGGGAGCTGTTTTTT
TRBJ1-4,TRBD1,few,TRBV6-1,CASSSGTGLGKLFF,TGTGCCAGCAGTTCCGGGACAGGGTTGGGAAAACTGTTTTTT
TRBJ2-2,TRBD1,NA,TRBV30,CAWSPGTGLTGELFF,TGTGCCTGGAGCCCCGGGACAGGGTTGACCGGGGAGCTGTTTTTT
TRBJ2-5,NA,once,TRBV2,CASSGVGGVETQYF,TGTGCCAGCAGTGGCGTCGGGGGCGTAGAGACCCAGTACTTC
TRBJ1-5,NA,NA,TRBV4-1,CASSQEMRRDQPQHF,TGCGCCAGCAGCCAAGAGATGCGCAGAGATCAGCCCCAGCATTTT
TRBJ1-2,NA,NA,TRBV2,CASSGQFNYGYTF,TGTGCCAGCAGCGGACAGTTTAACTATGGCTACACCTTC
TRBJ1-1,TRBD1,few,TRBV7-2,CASSSRQGGTEAFF,TGTGCCAGCAGCTCCCGACAGGGGGGCACTGAAGCTTTCTTT
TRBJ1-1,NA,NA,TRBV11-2,CASSRIGAGNTEAFF,TGTGCCAGCAGCAGGATAGGGGCTGGGAACACTGAAGCTTTCTTT
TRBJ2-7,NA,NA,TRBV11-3,CASSLGPPSYEQYF,TGTGCCAGCAGCTTAGGACCCCCTTCCTACGAGCAGTACTTC
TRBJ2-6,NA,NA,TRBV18,CASSPNQGTGANVLTF,TGTGCCAGCTCACCCAACCAGGGGACCGGGGCCAACGTCCTGACTTTC
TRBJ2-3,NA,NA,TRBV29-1,CSVEEMWGDTQYF,TGCAGCGTTGAAGAGATGTGGGGAGATACGCAGTATTTT
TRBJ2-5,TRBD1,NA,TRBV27,CASSLITGGLPGSTQYF,TGTGCCAGCAGTTTAATAACAGGGGGCCTCCCGGGTTCCACCCAGTACTTC
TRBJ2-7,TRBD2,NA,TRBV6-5,CASSPPAGSYEQYF,TGTGCCAGCAGTCCCCCAGCGGGATCCTACGAGCAGTACTTC
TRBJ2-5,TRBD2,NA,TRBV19,CASSYGGSRETQYF,TGTGCCAGTAGTTACGGCGGGAGCAGAGAGACCCAGTACTTC
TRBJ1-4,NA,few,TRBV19,CASSDINPGEKLFF,TGTGCCAGTAGTGACATCAACCCTGGGGAAAAACTGTTTTTT
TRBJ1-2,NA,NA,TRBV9,CASSPGLYGYTF,TGTGCCAGCAGTCCTGGGCTTTATGGCTACACCTTC
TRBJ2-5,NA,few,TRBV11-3,CASSPQRAHLGETQYF,TGTGCCAGCAGCCCCCAAAGAGCTCACCTGGGGGAGACCCAGTACTTC
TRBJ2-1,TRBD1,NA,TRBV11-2,CASSLRTGNNEQFF,TGTGCCAGCAGTCTCAGGACAGGAAACAATGAGCAGTTCTTC
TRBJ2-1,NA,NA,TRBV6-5,CASSRTEYNEQFF,TGTGCCAGCTCCAGGACAGAGTACAATGAGCAGTTCTTC
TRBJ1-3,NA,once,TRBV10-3,CAISDPGIRSGNTIYF,TGTGCCATCAGTGACCCGGGCATCCGCTCTGGAAACACCATATATTTT
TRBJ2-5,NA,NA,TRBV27,CASSLIARETQYF,TGTGCCAGCAGTTTAATAGCTCGAGAGACCCAGTACTTC
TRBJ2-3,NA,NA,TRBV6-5,CASSFRRGKGDTQYF,TGTGCCAGCAGTTTTAGGCGGGGAAAGGGAGATACGCAGTATTTT
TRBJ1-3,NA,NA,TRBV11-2,CASTRRFAGNTIYF,TGTGCCAGCACCAGGAGGTTCGCAGGAAACACCATATATTTT
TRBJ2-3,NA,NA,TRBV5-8,CASSFDGAFTDTQYF,TGTGCCAGCAGCTTTGACGGCGCTTTCACAGATACGCAGTATTTT
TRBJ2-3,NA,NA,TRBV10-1,CASSDVGSTDTQYF,TGCGCCAGCAGTGATGTCGGATCCACAGATACGCAGTATTTT
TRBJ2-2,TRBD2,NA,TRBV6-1,CATRGLAGAIGELFF,TGTGCCACCCGGGGACTAGCGGGAGCTATCGGGGAGCTGTTTTTT
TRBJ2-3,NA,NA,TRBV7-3,CASSLSPGRDTQYF,TGTGCCAGCAGCTTAAGTCCTGGAAGAGATACGCAGTATTTT
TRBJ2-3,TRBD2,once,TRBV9,CASSPRGGMDTQYF,TGTGCCAGCAGCCCTCGGGGGGGCATGGATACGCAGTATTTT
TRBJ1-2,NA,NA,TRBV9,CASSPRTEANYGYTF,TGTGCCAGCAGCCCTCGGACGGAAGCTAACTATGGCTACACCTTC
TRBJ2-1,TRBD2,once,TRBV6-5,CAGSYSGTRVEQFF,TGTGCCGGCAGTTACTCTGGGACTAGGGTTGAGCAGTTCTTC
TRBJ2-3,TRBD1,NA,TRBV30,CAWSRGQGADTQYF,TGTGCCTGGAGTAGGGGACAGGGGGCAGATACGCAGTATTTT
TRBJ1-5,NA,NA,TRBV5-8,CASSLGAAVSSNQPQHF,TGTGCCAGCAGCTTGGGCGCAGCCGTTTCGAGCAATCAGCCCCAGCATTTT
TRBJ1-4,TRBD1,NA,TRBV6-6,CASHLTGLTEKLFF,TGTGCCAGCCACTTGACAGGGCTTACTGAAAAACTGTTTTTT
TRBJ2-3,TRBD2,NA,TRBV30,CAWSVGLAGYDTQYF,TGTGCCTGGAGTGTAGGACTAGCGGGATACGATACGCAGTATTTT
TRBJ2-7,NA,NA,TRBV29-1,CSVVRDGPYEQYF,TGCAGCGTTGTCAGGGACGGTCCCTACGAGCAGTACTTC
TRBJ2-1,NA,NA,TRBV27,CASSFLTANEQFF,TGTGCCAGCAGTTTCCTGACAGCCAATGAGCAGTTCTTC
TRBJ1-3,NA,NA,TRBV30,CAWSVWGGSSGNTIYF,TGTGCCTGGAGTGTATGGGGTGGTAGTTCTGGAAACACCATATATTTT
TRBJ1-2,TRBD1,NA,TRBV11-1,CASSLAGRGLGYTF,TGTGCCAGCAGCTTAGCCGGCAGGGGGCTTGGCTACACCTTC
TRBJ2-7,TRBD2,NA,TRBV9,CASSVDPATSGGRNEQYF,TGTGCCAGCAGCGTAGACCCCGCGACTAGCGGGGGAAGAAACGAGCAGTACTTC
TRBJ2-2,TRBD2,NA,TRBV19,CASSGTSLVSPGELFF,TGTGCCAGTAGTGGGACTAGCCTAGTTAGCCCCGGGGAGCTGTTTTTT
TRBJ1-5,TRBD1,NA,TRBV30,CAWSVGQGYNQPQHF,TGTGCCTGGAGTGTGGGACAGGGGTACAATCAGCCCCAGCATTTT
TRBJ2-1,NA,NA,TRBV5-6,CASSRYNEQFF,TGTGCCAGCAGCCGATACAATGAGCAGTTCTTC
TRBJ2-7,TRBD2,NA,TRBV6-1,CASSDLAGGVYEQYF,TGTGCCAGCAGTGATTTAGCGGGGGGGGTGTACGAGCAGTACTTC
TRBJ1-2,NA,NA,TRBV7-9,CASSLVRRDNPNYGYTF,TGTGCCAGCAGCTTAGTTAGACGGGACAACCCTAACTATGGCTACACCTTC
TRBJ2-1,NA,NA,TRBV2,CASSAGDSWEQFF,TGTGCCAGCAGCGCCGGAGACAGTTGGGAGCAGTTCTTC
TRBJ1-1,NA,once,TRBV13,CASSLDRSNTEAFF,TGTGCCAGCAGCTTGGACAGATCGAACACTGAAGCTTTCTTT
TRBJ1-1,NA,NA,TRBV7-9,CASSLTADEAFF,TGTGCCAGCAGCTTAACCGCCGATGAGGCTTTCTTT
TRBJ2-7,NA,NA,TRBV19,CATSRSTEAYEQYF,TGTGCCACCTCCCGGTCGACAGAGGCCTACGAGCAGTACTTC
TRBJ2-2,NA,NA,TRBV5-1,CASSLAGGTENTGELFF,TGCGCCAGCAGCTTGGCGGGTGGAACGGAGAACACCGGGGAGCTGTTTTTT
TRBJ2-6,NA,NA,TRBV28,CASSSSGANVLTF,TGTGCCAGCAGTAGCTCTGGGGCCAACGTCCTGACTTTC
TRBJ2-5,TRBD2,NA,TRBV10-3,CAASGGDQETQYF,TGTGCCGCGAGCGGGGGGGACCAAGAGACCCAGTACTTC
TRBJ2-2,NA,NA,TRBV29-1,CSVDGGMTGELFF,TGCAGCGTTGATGGCGGGATGACCGGGGAGCTGTTTTTT
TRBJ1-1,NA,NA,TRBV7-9,CASSLDLRQTFF,TGTGCCAGCAGCTTGGACCTGAGGCAAACTTTCTTT
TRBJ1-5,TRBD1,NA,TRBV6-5,CASSYQGQGDQPQHF,TGTGCCAGCAGTTACCAAGGACAGGGCGATCAGCCCCAGCATTTT